This entry is about one T cell receptor beta chain. This sample is drawn from a study of blood T cell repertoires in COVID-19. About the study: PBMCs, B-cell-depleted T cells, or T cells were the source of the cDNA or gDNA that made up the material.

The repertoire was sequenced with immunoSEQ multiplex PCR; TCRdb's copy has only in-frame clones and lacks some. The sample shows around 300,000 clones, 75% to 90% of them seen only once. Participants' own reports of clinical history determined their cohort assignment. Cohort 3 donors counted as recovered after two negative PCRs, clearance, or resolved symptoms. The CDR3 runs to 14 residues. The germline CDR1 and CDR2 sequences are SEHNR and FQNEAQ (reference sequence). V shed 6 bases, J shed 5 bases, and the junction held 6 bases outside the gene matches. The receptor was derived from a woman aged 45-65 years who had recovered from COVID-19. The chain has TRBV7-9 and TRBJ1-4; 7 bases map to TRBD1. Sequencing used PBMCs or T cells enriched from blood (not recorded which). The CDR3: CASRGQLENEKLFF. The CDR3 region has the DNA TGTGCCAGCAGGGGACAGCTTGAAAATGAAAAACTGTTTTTT.